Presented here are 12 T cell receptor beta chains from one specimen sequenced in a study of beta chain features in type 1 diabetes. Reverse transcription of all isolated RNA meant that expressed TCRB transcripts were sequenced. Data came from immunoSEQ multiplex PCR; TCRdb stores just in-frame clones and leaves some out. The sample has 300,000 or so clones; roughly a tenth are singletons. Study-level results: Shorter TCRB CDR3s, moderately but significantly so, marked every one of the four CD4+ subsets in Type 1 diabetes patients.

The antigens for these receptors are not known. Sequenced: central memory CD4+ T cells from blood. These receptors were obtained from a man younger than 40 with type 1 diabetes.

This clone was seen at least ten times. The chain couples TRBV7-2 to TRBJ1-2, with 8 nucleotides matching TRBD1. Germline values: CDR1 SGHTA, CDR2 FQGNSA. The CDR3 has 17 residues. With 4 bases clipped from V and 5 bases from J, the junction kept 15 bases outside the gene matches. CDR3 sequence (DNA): TGTGCCAGCAGCTCATATGCCGCAGGGGGCGGAAATTATGGCTACACCTTC. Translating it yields CASSSYAAGGGNYGYTF.

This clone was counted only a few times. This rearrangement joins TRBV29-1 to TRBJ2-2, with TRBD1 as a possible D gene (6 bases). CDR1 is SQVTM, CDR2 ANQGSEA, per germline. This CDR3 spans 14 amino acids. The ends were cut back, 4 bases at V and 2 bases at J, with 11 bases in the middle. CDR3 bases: TGCAGCGTTGCCGTGGGGACAAACACCGGGGAGCTGTTTTTT. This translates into CSVAVGTNTGELFF.

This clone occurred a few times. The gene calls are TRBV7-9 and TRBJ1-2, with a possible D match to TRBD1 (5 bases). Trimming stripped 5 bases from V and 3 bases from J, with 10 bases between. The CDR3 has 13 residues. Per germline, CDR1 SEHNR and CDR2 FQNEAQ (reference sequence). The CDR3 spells CASSLGGHYGYTF. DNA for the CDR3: TGTGCCAGCAGCCTCGGGGGTCACTATGGCTACACCTTC.

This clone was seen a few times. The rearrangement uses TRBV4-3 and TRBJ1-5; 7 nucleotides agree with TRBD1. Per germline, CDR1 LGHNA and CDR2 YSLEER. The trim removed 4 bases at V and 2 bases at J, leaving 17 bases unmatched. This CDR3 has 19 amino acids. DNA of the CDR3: TGCGCCAGCAGCCCTCGTAGTGGCAGGGGGAAAGGTGGCAATCAGCCCCAGCATTTT. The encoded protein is CASSPRSGRGKGGNQPQHF.

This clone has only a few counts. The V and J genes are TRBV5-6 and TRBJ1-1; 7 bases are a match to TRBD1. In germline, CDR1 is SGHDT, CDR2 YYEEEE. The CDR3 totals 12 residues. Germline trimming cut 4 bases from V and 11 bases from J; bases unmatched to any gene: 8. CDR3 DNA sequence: TGTGCCAGCAGCGGCCCGGACAGGTTGGCTTTCTTT. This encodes CASSGPDRLAFF.

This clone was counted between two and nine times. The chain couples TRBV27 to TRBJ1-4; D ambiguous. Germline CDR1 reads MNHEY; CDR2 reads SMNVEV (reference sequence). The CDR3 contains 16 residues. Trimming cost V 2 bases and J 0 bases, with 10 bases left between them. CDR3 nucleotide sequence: TGTGCCAGCAGTTTAAAGCCGACGGCAACTAATGAAAAACTGTTTTTT. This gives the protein CASSLKPTATNEKLFF.

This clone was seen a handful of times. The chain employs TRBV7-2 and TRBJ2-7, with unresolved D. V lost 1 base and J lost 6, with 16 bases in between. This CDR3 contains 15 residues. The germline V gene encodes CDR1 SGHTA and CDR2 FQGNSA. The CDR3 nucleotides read TGTGCCAGCAGCTTAGACAGAATGGTCCCTTCCGAGCAGTACTTC. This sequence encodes CASSLDRMVPSEQYF.

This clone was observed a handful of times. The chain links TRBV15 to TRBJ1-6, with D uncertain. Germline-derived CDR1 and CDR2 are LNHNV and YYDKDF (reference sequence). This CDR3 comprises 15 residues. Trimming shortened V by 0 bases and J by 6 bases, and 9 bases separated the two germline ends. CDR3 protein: CATSRDYGINSPLHF. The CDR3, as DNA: TGTGCCACCAGCAGAGATTACGGGATTAATTCACCCCTCCACTTT. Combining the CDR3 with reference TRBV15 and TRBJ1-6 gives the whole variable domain DAMVIQNPRYQVTQFGKPVTLSCSQTLNHNVMYWYQQKSSQAPKLLFHYYDKDFNNEADTPDNFQSRRPNTSFCFLDIRSPGLGDTAMYLCATSRDYGINSPLHFGNGTRLTVT.

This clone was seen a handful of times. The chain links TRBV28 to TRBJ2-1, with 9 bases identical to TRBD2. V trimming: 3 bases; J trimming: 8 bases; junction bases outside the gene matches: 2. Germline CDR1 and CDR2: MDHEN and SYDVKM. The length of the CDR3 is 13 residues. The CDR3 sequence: CASSLGGRDEQFF. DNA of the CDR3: TGTGCCAGCAGTTTGGGCGGGAGGGATGAGCAGTTCTTC.

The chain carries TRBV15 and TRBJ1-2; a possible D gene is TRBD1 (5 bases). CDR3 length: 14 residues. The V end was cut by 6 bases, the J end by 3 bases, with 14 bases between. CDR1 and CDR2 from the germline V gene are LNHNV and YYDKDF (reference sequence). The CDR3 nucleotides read TGTGCCACCAGGGCAGAGGGGCGGGACTATGGCTACACCTTC. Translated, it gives CATRAEGRDYGYTF.

The CDR3 DNA is TGTGCCAGCAGAGACAGACCTAATGAAAAACTGTTTTTT. Encoded protein: CASRDRPNEKLFF. The chain couples TRBV2 to TRBJ1-4, with D perhaps TRBD1 (5 bases). V lost 6 bases and J lost 3, with 8 bases in between. The CDR3 sequence is 13 residues long. Germline V gene data show CDR1 as SNHLY and CDR2 as FYNNEI.

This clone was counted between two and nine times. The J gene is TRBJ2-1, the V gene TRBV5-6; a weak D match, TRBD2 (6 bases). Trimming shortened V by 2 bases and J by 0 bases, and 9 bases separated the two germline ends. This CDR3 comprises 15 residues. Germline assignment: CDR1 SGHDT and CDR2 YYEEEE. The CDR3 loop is CASSFLGSSYNEQFF. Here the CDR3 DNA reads TGTGCCAGCAGCTTCCTCGGGAGCTCCTACAATGAGCAGTTCTTC.